This record looks at one T cell receptor (beta chain) sequence and its context. The entry originates in a study of blood T cell repertoires in COVID-19. At the level of the study: Acute-phase and convalescent COVID-19 samples originated in the United States, Italy and Spain. PBMCs, B-cell-depleted T cells, or T cells provided the cDNA or gDNA that made up the material.

V shed 5 bases and J shed 7 bases, with 11 bases lying between them. Germline assignment: CDR1 LNHDA and CDR2 SQIVND (reference sequence). The CDR3 sequence is 12 residues long. Generated by immunoSEQ multiplex PCR, the TCRdb table keeps only in-frame clones and is missing some. The sample lists some 200,000 clones; roughly nine tenths were seen once. Participant ages covered about 18 to 100 years across some 25 US areas. The origin of this receptor is a woman in her forties or fifties in a cohort exposed to, infected with or recovered from COVID-19 (not recorded which). Material: PBMCs or T cells enriched from blood (not recorded which). This chain links TRBV19 with TRBJ1-2; D ambiguous. CDR3 in amino acids: CASSARGSGYTF. In nucleotides, the CDR3 is TGTGCCAGTAGTGCCAGAGGGAGTGGCTACACCTTC.